The 20 T cell receptor beta chains reported below all come from one sample, sequenced in a study of shared T cell receptors in the human thymus (dated by TCRdb to about 2021). Library prep was done by the immunoSEQ multiplex PCR assay. Sourced from immuneACCESS, this table was stored by TCRdb with only in-frame sequences that have V and J called. A share of the clones is absent; for the studies checked, an unresolved V gene accounts for under half, and the remainder has no known explanation. The sample table shows hundreds of thousands of clones, and about four fifths are seen once. Of the sample, less than 0.015% is held by the ten largest clones. Separately, the same data were catalogued under a study of human thymus T cells.

The sample comprised thymocytes. Receptor source: a boy younger than two with a congenital heart defect. Donor details come from another sample of the same person, matched by shared clones.

V usage is TRBV23-1 and J usage is TRBJ1-3, with D perhaps TRBD1 (6 bases). TRBV23-1 is sorted into the ORF group, with uncertain function. The CDR3 runs 22 residues. Trimming removed 2 bases from V and 0 bases from J, with 29 bases in between. CDR3 region: CASSQGKKGVTPRNNSGNTIYF. The CDR3 DNA reads as TGCGCCAGCAGTCAAGGTAAGAAGGGGGTCACCCCAAGGAACAACTCTGGAAACACCATATATTTT.

The V and J genes are TRBV4-1 and TRBJ2-7; D remains unclear. The length of the CDR3 is 15 residues. The germline V gene has CDR1 MGHRA and CDR2 YSYEKL. V was cut by 1 base and J by 1 base, with 11 bases left in between. The CDR3 DNA follows: TGCGCCAGCAGCCAAGTTAAGCGCCGATCCTACGAGCAGTACTTC. As protein: CASSQVKRRSYEQYF.

This chain joins TRBV5-4 and TRBJ2-7, with D possibly matching TRBD2 (6 bases). Germline loops: CDR1 SGHNT, CDR2 YYREEE (reference sequence). V shed 2 bases and J shed 0 bases, with 12 bases lying between them. The CDR3 sequence is 15 residues long. In nucleotides, the CDR3 is TGTGCCAGCAGCTTTGCAGGGAGGAGCTCCTACGAGCAGTACTTC. It yields the protein CASSFAGRSSYEQYF.

This clone appeared once. The chain combines TRBV19 with TRBJ1-2; 9 positions match TRBD1. The germline gives CDR1 LNHDA, CDR2 SQIVND (reference sequence). The CDR3 is 15 amino acids. The J segment lost 4 bases and the V segment lost 5 bases, leaving 8 bases of the junction unmatched. CDR3 DNA: TGTGCCAGTAGTGCACGGACAGGGGAAACCTATGGCTACACCTTC. It encodes CASSARTGETYGYTF.

The chain carries TRBV7-9 and TRBJ2-7; D might be TRBD2 (7 bases). CDR3 length: 14 residues. Germline lookup yields CDR1 SEHNR and CDR2 FQNEAQ (reference sequence). V shed 1 base and J shed 10 bases, with 17 bases lying between them. CDR3 sequence reads: CASSLERGSGKQYF. The CDR3 DNA reads TGTGCCAGCAGCTTAGAGAGGGGGAGCGGGAAACAGTACTTC.

V and J are TRBV7-6 and TRBJ2-2; no firm D call. V lost 5 bases to trimming and J lost 4 bases, with 11 bases between them. The CDR3 loop spans 14 amino acids. From germline, CDR1 is SGHVS and CDR2 FNYEAQ. CDR3 in DNA: TGTGCCAGCAGCCCCTTTTCCGGCACCGGGGAGCTGTTTTTT. This translates into CASSPFSGTGELFF. The full variable domain, rest sourced from reference TRBV7-6 and TRBJ2-2, is GAGVSQSPRYKVTKRGQDVALRCDPISGHVSLYWYRQALGQGPEFLTYFNYEAQQDKSGLPNDRFSAERPEGSISTLTIQRTEQRDSAMYRCASSPFSGTGELFFGEGSRLTVL.

V is TRBV5-1 and J is TRBJ2-7; 11 nucleotides match TRBD1. CDR3 size: 16 residues. V was clipped by 4 bases and J by 3 bases; unmatched bases: 9. The germline gives CDR1 SGHRS, CDR2 YFSETQ. The CDR3 bases are TGCGCCAGCAGCATACCCCGGGACAGGGGGAGCTACGAGCAGTACTTC. This codes for CASSIPRDRGSYEQYF.

The rearrangement joins TRBV18 to TRBJ2-3, with 13 nucleotides matching TRBD2. V lost 6 bases to trimming and J lost 5 bases; unmatched junction nucleotides: 8. The CDR3 has 16 residues. Germline V gene data show CDR1 as KGHSH and CDR2 as LQKENI. DNA for the CDR3: TGTGCCAGCTCTCCCGGACTAGCGGGAGTGGAAGATACGCAGTATTTT. Its protein is CASSPGLAGVEDTQYF.

This chain connects TRBV5-6 to TRBJ1-1; D is possibly TRBD1 (6 bases). CDR3 size: 14 residues. Per the germline V gene, CDR1 is SGHDT and CDR2 is YYEEEE. V lost 4 bases to trimming and J lost 1 base, with 11 bases between them. The CDR3 sequence is CASSRGTGNTEAFF. CDR3 nucleotide sequence: TGTGCCAGCAGCAGGGGGACGGGGAACACTGAAGCTTTCTTT.

This chain links TRBV27 with TRBJ2-7; 8 bases fit TRBD1. V was clipped by 6 bases and J by 4 bases; unmatched bases: 5. The CDR3 consists of 13 residues. Germline values: CDR1 MNHEY, CDR2 SMNVEV (reference sequence). The CDR3 sequence is CASRDRVKYEQYF. The DNA for the CDR3 is TGTGCCAGCAGGGACAGGGTAAAGTACGAGCAGTACTTC.

The CDR3 loop is CASSPRRGPRGGYTF. CDR3 coding DNA: TGTGCCAGCAGTCCCCGCAGGGGGCCCCGCGGGGGCTACACCTTC. The chain recombines TRBV27 with TRBJ1-2, with TRBD1 identical over 8 bases. After removal of 5 bases from V and 8 bases from J, the junction contained 13 bases not matched to a gene. The CDR3 is made up of 15 amino acids. The germline V gene has CDR1 MNHEY and CDR2 SMNVEV (reference sequence).

This clone occurred once. The genes are TRBV12-5 and TRBJ2-2; D may be TRBD2 (6 bases). The V gene lost 3 bases and the J gene lost 2 bases, with 19 bases spanning the gap. The CDR3 runs to 18 residues. Germline assignment: CDR1 LGHNT and CDR2 FRNRAP. The DNA of the CDR3 is TGTGCTAGTGGTTTTCGTCTAGGTGGGGGGTTTAACACCGGGGAGCTGTTTTTT. It is translated as CASGFRLGGGFNTGELFF.

The chain links TRBV7-8 to TRBJ2-6; 10 positions agree with TRBD2. This CDR3 is 21 amino acids long. J was trimmed by 2 bases and V by 5 bases; bases with no gene match: 18. Germline V gene sequence: CDR1 SGHVS, CDR2 FQNEAQ. This CDR3 reads CASSPYLAGGPVSAGANVLTF. The CDR3, as DNA: TGTGCCAGCAGCCCCTATTTAGCGGGGGGCCCTGTATCGGCTGGGGCCAACGTCCTGACTTTC.

The chain recombines TRBV28 with TRBJ1-5, with TRBD1 matching over 7 bases. V shed 7 bases, J shed 0 bases, and the junction held 6 bases outside the gene matches. CDR1 MDHEN and CDR2 SYDVKM come from the germline V gene. This CDR3 region has 15 residues. The CDR3 region is CASTGTDYSNQPQHF. The CDR3 nucleotides read TGTGCCAGCACTGGGACAGATTATAGCAATCAGCCCCAGCATTTT.

The CDR3: CASSGGHRGYEQYF. As DNA, the CDR3 is TGTGCCAGCAGTGGGGGACATCGAGGATACGAGCAGTACTTC. The chain recombines TRBV25-1 with TRBJ2-7, with a possible D match to TRBD1 (6 bases). Trimming left V 4 bases short and J 4 bases short, with 14 bases between. CDR1 MGHDK and CDR2 SYGVNS come from the germline V gene. This CDR3 spans 14 amino acids.

This rearrangement joins TRBV6-6 to TRBJ2-7, with D unresolved. Trimming removed 8 bases at V and 6 bases at J, with 14 bases between. The CDR3 runs to 12 residues. Germline V gene lookup returns CDR1 MNHNY and CDR2 SVGAGI (reference sequence). DNA for the CDR3: TGTGCCAGCCCGAAGAGGCGAAGCGAGCAGTACTTC. Residues: CASPKRRSEQYF.

The sample holds a few counts of this clone. V is TRBV4-3 and J is TRBJ2-6; 11 bases fit TRBD1. The V gene end was trimmed by 3 bases and the J gene end by 4 bases; junction bases not matched to a gene: 8. This CDR3 has 18 residues. Germline V gene sequence: CDR1 LGHNA, CDR2 YSLEER. The CDR3 loop reads CASSHRTGGPQGANVLTF. The DNA for the CDR3 is TGCGCCAGCAGCCATCGGACAGGGGGCCCCCAGGGGGCCAACGTCCTGACTTTC.

V and J are TRBV6-5 and TRBJ1-5, with D hard to call. The CDR3 totals 13 residues. Trimming left V 2 bases short and J 6 bases short, with 8 bases between. Germline V lookup: CDR1 MNHEY, CDR2 SVGAGI. CDR3 in amino acids: CASSYGPPQPQHF. The CDR3 coding sequence is TGTGCCAGCAGTTACGGCCCGCCTCAGCCCCAGCATTTT.

This chain links TRBV6-5 with TRBJ1-1; unclear D gene. The CDR3 totals 15 residues. Trimming took 2 bases from V and 4 from J, leaving 14 bases between them. CDR1 is MNHEY, CDR2 SVGAGI, per germline. CDR3 in amino acids: CASSYADKSSTEAFF. The CDR3 DNA reads TGTGCCAGCAGTTACGCCGACAAGTCGAGCACTGAAGCTTTCTTT.

The V call is TRBV28, the J call TRBJ2-1, with a possible D match to TRBD1 (5 bases). Trimming left V 3 bases short and J 5 bases short, with 17 bases between. The CDR3 covers 16 residues. The germline CDR1 and CDR2 sequences are MDHEN and SYDVKM. The CDR3 sequence: CASSLGPALLDNEQFF. The CDR3 DNA sequence: TGTGCCAGCAGTTTGGGGCCAGCTCTATTGGACAATGAGCAGTTCTTC.